The entry below gives a single TCR beta chain sequence along with its context. This record comes from a study of blood T cell repertoires in COVID-19. The CDR3 contains 14 residues. V trimming: 3 bases; J trimming: 4 bases; junction bases outside the gene matches: 4. Germline V lookup: CDR1 SGHTA, CDR2 FQGNSA. Assay: immunoSEQ multiplex PCR; the TCRdb copy retains only in-frame clones and omits some. The sample carries 240,000 or so clones, approximately 80% recorded once. This chain connects TRBV7-2 to TRBJ2-3, with 7 bases identical to TRBD1. Sequenced material: peripheral blood. The sequence derives from a woman aged 80 or over with acute or convalescent COVID-19. The CDR3 coding sequence is TGTGCCAGCAGCTTCGACAGGGAACCAGATACGCAGTATTTT. The encoded protein is CASSFDREPDTQYF. The entire variable domain, with the rest obtained from reference TRBV7-2 and TRBJ2-3, is as follows: GAGVSQSPSNKVTEKGKDVELRCDPISGHTALYWYRQSLGQGLEFLIYFQGNSAPDKSGLPSDRFSAERTGGSVSTLTIQRTQQEDSAVYLCASSFDREPDTQYFGPGTRLTVL.